One sample yielded the 25 T cell receptor beta chains listed below, sequenced in a study of radiotherapy plus CTLA-4 blockade in lung cancer. The assay was immunoSEQ multiplex PCR, and TCRdb's table has in-frame clones only and misses some. The table shows over 85,000 clones, with approximately 74% occurring only once. The sequenced sample was peripheral blood, obtained from a patient treated with radiotherapy plus ipilimumab. These receptors originate from a human donor with non-small cell lung cancer who had a partial response to radiotherapy plus ipilimumab. Some clones in this sample may be carry-over from other donors' samples.

V and J are TRBV6-5 and TRBJ1-6; possible D gene TRBD1, 5 bases. This CDR3 is 16 amino acids long. The germline V gene has CDR1 MNHEY and CDR2 SVGAGI. Trimming left V 0 bases short and J 9 bases short, with 15 bases between. The CDR3 protein is CASSYSRQPIFSPLHF. The CDR3 nucleotides read TGTGCCAGCAGTTACTCGAGACAGCCAATCTTTTCACCCCTCCACTTT.

As regards this clone: Additional DNA sequences in this sample encode the identical CDR3. The chain recombines TRBV7-8 with TRBJ2-3; 9 bases agree with TRBD2. The CDR3 spans 15 residues. CDR1 is SGHVS and CDR2 is FQNEAQ in the germline V gene. V trimming: 5 bases; J trimming: 8 bases; junction bases outside the gene matches: 11. The CDR3 DNA reads TGTGCCAGCAGCCTAAGTAGCGGGGGCCGCGCTACGCAGTATTTT. It is translated as CASSLSSGGRATQYF. The whole variable domain, remainder taken from reference TRBV7-8 and TRBJ2-3, is GAGVSQSPRYKVAKRGQDVALRCDPISGHVSLFWYQQALGQGPEFLTYFQNEAQLDKSGLPSDRFFAERPEGSVSTLKIQRTQQEDSAVYLCASSLSSGGRATQYFGPGTRLTVL.

This clone was counted once. This rearrangement joins TRBV18 to TRBJ2-1, with 14 positions matching TRBD2. The V segment lost 4 bases and the J segment 4 bases; nucleotides outside the gene matches: 6. The germline V gene encodes CDR1 KGHSH and CDR2 LQKENI. There are 17 residues in the CDR3. CDR3 in DNA: TGTGCCAGCTCACGGCCTGGACTAGCGGGGGGATACAATGAGCAGTTCTTC. This sequence encodes CASSRPGLAGGYNEQFF.

With regard to this clone: The CDR3 does not end in the conserved phenylalanine or tryptophan, so this is likely a read error. The limits of the CDR3 on the DNA are not certain, so only TCRdb's listed CDR3 is given. V and J are TRBV7-8 and TRBJ2-3; the table calls TRBD2, which could not be checked here. The CDR3 numbers 12 amino acids, ends counted. CDR1 and CDR2 (germline): SGHVS, FQNEAQ. CDR3 residues: CASSPIAALPLY.

The chain couples TRBV28 to TRBJ1-2; D remains unclear. Germline V gene sequence: CDR1 MDHEN, CDR2 SYDVKM. Between the trimmed V and J ends, which lost 5 bases and 2 bases, there was a span of 15 bases. This CDR3 has 15 residues. The CDR3 DNA reads TGTGCCAGCAGTCCCGCCACGAGGGCGAACTATGGCTACACCTTC. It translates to CASSPATRANYGYTF.

The chain employs TRBV10-3 and TRBJ2-3, with 14 bases that match TRBD2. V lost 5 bases, J lost 1 base, and 2 bases stayed unmatched. The CDR3 is made up of 16 amino acids. Per germline, CDR1 ENHRY and CDR2 SYGVKD. The CDR3 DNA reads as TGTGCCATCAGTCGGACTAGCGGGGGGCGCACAGATACGCAGTATTTT. It translates to CAISRTSGGRTDTQYF.

The chain carries TRBV27 and TRBJ2-1; 11 nucleotides match TRBD2. There are 16 residues in the CDR3. V lost 6 bases, J lost 4 bases, and 8 bases stayed unmatched. Germline CDR1 and CDR2: MNHEY and SMNVEV (reference sequence). This CDR3 reads CASSPRGTSGYNEQFF. The CDR3 DNA reads as TGTGCCAGCAGCCCAAGGGGGACTAGCGGTTACAATGAGCAGTTCTTC.

This clone was observed a few times. The chain has TRBV5-1 and TRBJ2-7; a weak D match, TRBD2 (6 bases). Deletions cut 4 bases from V and 0 bases from J, with 11 bases between. The CDR3 length is 14 residues. Germline assignment: CDR1 SGHRS and CDR2 YFSETQ. This CDR3 reads CASSGGSSSYEQYF. The DNA of the CDR3 is TGCGCCAGCAGCGGGGGGTCGAGCTCCTACGAGCAGTACTTC.

The chain links TRBV5-1 to TRBJ1-6, with TRBD1 as a possible D gene (6 bases). Deletions cut 0 bases from V and 5 bases from J, with 9 bases between. Germline V gives CDR1 SGHRS, CDR2 YFSETQ. CDR3 length: 15 amino acids. As DNA, the CDR3 is TGCGCCAGCAGCTTGGAGGACAGAAATAATTCACCCCTCCACTTT. It codes for CASSLEDRNNSPLHF.

At least ten counts were recorded for this clone. This chain links TRBV19 with TRBJ1-2, with unresolved D. Germline V gives CDR1 LNHDA, CDR2 SQIVND (reference sequence). Trimming removed 7 bases from V and 0 bases from J, with 12 bases in between. The CDR3 consists of 14 residues. This chain's CDR3 is CASTLGPANYGYTF. CDR3 bases: TGTGCCAGTACCCTAGGTCCAGCTAACTATGGCTACACCTTC. Variable domain in full (rest from reference TRBV19 and TRBJ1-2): DGGITQSPKYLFRKEGQNVTLSCEQNLNHDAMYWYRQDPGQGLRLIYYSQIVNDFQKGDIAEGYSVSREKKESFPLTVTSAQKNPTAFYLCASTLGPANYGYTFGSGTRLTVV.

The chain has TRBV7-2 and TRBJ2-5; the match to TRBD1 covers 8 bases. With the DNA end fitting TRBJ2-7 better, the J assignment may be wrong. CDR1 is SGHTA and CDR2 is FQGNSA in the germline V gene. The CDR3 spans 15 residues. This chain's CDR3 is CASSLAGQGSYEQYF. CDR3 nucleotides: TGTGCCAGCAGCTTAGCCGGACAGGGATCCTACGAGCAGTACTTC.

This chain uses TRBV6-5 with TRBJ1-3; maybe TRBD1 (5 bases). Trimming pared 6 bases from V and 4 bases from J, leaving 13 bases between. The germline V gene has CDR1 MNHEY and CDR2 SVGAGI. CDR3 length: 14 residues. In DNA, the CDR3 is TGTGCCAGCAGGGCACAGGCAGCCGGAAACACCATATATTTT. The encoded protein is CASRAQAAGNTIYF.

This clone has a count of ten or more. The chain's CDR3 is CASREGDEQYF. CDR3 sequence (DNA): TGTGCCAGCAGAGAAGGGGACGAGCAGTACTTC. The chain is built from TRBV5-4 and TRBJ2-7; a possible D gene is TRBD1 (5 bases). The CDR3 contains 11 residues. Germline CDR1 SGHNT, CDR2 YYREEE (reference sequence). V lost 5 bases and J lost 5, with 8 bases in between.

The chain has TRBV4-1 and TRBJ2-7, with TRBD2 matching over 7 bases. CDR1 and CDR2 (germline): MGHRA, YSYEKL. The J segment lost 5 bases and the V segment lost 2 bases, leaving 9 bases of the junction unmatched. This CDR3 is built from 15 residues. CDR3 bases: TGCGCCAGCAGCCAATTGGCGGGAGCGTTCGACGAGCAGTACTTC. Translated: CASSQLAGAFDEQYF.

At least ten counts were recorded for this clone. The V gene is TRBV2, the J gene TRBJ1-2; 7 bases match TRBD1. The CDR3 is made up of 13 amino acids. Germline lookup yields CDR1 SNHLY and CDR2 FYNNEI. The trim removed 7 bases at V and 6 bases at J, leaving 8 bases unmatched. The CDR3 bases are TGTGCCAGCATCCGGCCGGGACAGCATGGCTACACCTTC. Translation: CASIRPGQHGYTF. The full variable domain, in which reference TRBV2 and TRBJ1-2 provide the parts outside the CDR3, is EPEVTQTPSHQVTQMGQEVILRCVPISNHLYFYWYRQILGQKVEFLVSFYNNEISEKSEIFDDQFSVERPDGSNFTLKIRSTKLEDSAMYFCASIRPGQHGYTFGSGTRLTVV.

This chain joins TRBV28 and TRBJ2-7, with D perhaps TRBD2 (5 bases). This CDR3 is 14 amino acids long. V gave up 6 bases and J gave up 3 bases, with 15 bases separating them. CDR1 MDHEN and CDR2 SYDVKM come from the germline V gene. DNA for the CDR3: TGTGCCAGCAGGCCCCGACTATCATACTACGAGCAGTACTTC. Amino acid sequence: CASRPRLSYYEQYF.

V is TRBV9 and J is TRBJ2-7; D may be TRBD1 (6 bases). Trimming took 3 bases from V and 12 from J, leaving 16 bases between them. The germline gives CDR1 SGDLS, CDR2 YYNGEE. CDR3 size: 12 residues. The chain's CDR3 is CASSASRGVVYF. In DNA, the CDR3 is TGTGCCAGCAGCGCCTCCAGGGGAGTTGTGTACTTC.

This chain joins TRBV18 and TRBJ1-1; perhaps TRBD1 as D (5 bases). The CDR3 has 13 amino acids. The V end was cut by 4 bases, the J end by 11 bases, with 17 bases between. CDR1 is KGHSH, CDR2 LQKENI, per germline. CDR3 sequence (DNA): TGTGCCAGCTCACAAGACAGAAAAATAGACGCTTTCTTT. Amino acid sequence: CASSQDRKIDAFF.

This clone was seen once. The rearrangement uses TRBV5-4 and TRBJ2-3; the D is unclear. Germline CDR1 is SGHNT and CDR2 is YYREEE (reference sequence). This CDR3 comprises 12 residues. The ends were cut back, 2 bases at V and 2 bases at J, with 3 bases in the middle. In DNA, the CDR3 is TGTGCCAGCAGCTTCTACACAGATACGCAGTATTTT. Translating it yields CASSFYTDTQYF.

The sample holds a few counts of this clone. The chain recombines TRBV7-9 with TRBJ1-4; 10 bases fit TRBD1. Germline loops: CDR1 SEHNR, CDR2 FQNEAQ (reference sequence). With 5 bases clipped from V and 3 bases from J, the junction kept 9 bases outside the gene matches. The CDR3 loop spans 17 amino acids. The CDR3 loop reads CASSLGQGGVANEKLFF. CDR3 DNA sequence: TGTGCCAGCAGCCTCGGACAGGGGGGTGTGGCTAATGAAAAACTGTTTTTT.

The table lists this clone with a count of one. CDR3 bases: TGTGCCAGCAGCCCGCTAGTTGGACAGGTCAGGAAGACCCAGTACTTC. Amino acids: CASSPLVGQVRKTQYF. The genes are TRBV4-2 and TRBJ2-5, with TRBD1 matching 7 bases. The length of the CDR3 is 16 residues. Germline V gene sequence: CDR1 LGHNA, CDR2 YNFKEQ. The V and J ends lost 4 bases and 6 bases, in that order; junction bases with no gene match: 14.

The V call is TRBV18, the J call TRBJ2-3, with TRBD2 matching 16 bases. This CDR3 spans 16 amino acids. With V trimmed by 3 bases and J by 6 bases, 3 bases remained unmatched. Germline loops: CDR1 KGHSH, CDR2 LQKENI. The CDR3 region has the DNA TGTGCCAGCTCACCGGGACTAGCGGGGGGGCAGGATACGCAGTATTTT. As protein: CASSPGLAGGQDTQYF. The full variable domain, its missing parts supplied by reference TRBV18 and TRBJ2-3, is NAGVMQNPRHLVRRRGQEARLRCSPMKGHSHVYWYRQLPEEGLKFMVYLQKENIIDESGMPKERFSAEFPKEGPSILRIQQVVRGDSAAYFCASSPGLAGGQDTQYFGPGTRLTVL.

V and J are TRBV11-3 and TRBJ1-3; the D is unclear. The germline gives CDR1 SGHNT, CDR2 YENEEA. V lost 1 base and J 0 bases, leaving 7 bases between the germline ends. The CDR3 is made up of 15 amino acids. CDR3 sequence: CASSLGGFSGNTIYF. The CDR3 DNA reads TGTGCCAGCAGCTTAGGAGGGTTCTCTGGAAACACCATATATTTT.

The chain links TRBV15 to TRBJ1-2; D unclear. Trimming removed 0 bases from V and 4 bases from J, with 6 bases in between. This CDR3 comprises 13 residues. Germline lookup yields CDR1 LNHNV and CDR2 YYDKDF (reference sequence). This CDR3 reads CATSRDVGYGYTF. The CDR3 coding sequence is TGTGCCACCAGCAGAGACGTCGGCTATGGCTACACCTTC.

The rearrangement uses TRBV6-1 and TRBJ1-3; D might be TRBD1 (5 bases). Germline V lookup: CDR1 MNHNS, CDR2 SASEGT. Trimming took off 6 bases at V and 0 bases at J, with 12 bases between the two ends. The CDR3 contains 15 residues. CDR3 DNA: TGTGCCAGCAGCAGGGACTTCAGCTCTGGAAACACCATATATTTT. Protein product: CASSRDFSSGNTIYF.